One and the same sample provided the 26 T cell receptor beta chains below, sequenced in a study of HIV-infected children after antiretroviral therapy interruption. The TCR library was built from RNA with a 3' RACE protocol and unique molecular identifiers. TCRdb analysed the 3' RACE reads with MiXCR anew, one entry per CDR3 protein. The sample records nearly 15,000 distinct CDR3 sequences, around 3.3% being singletons. Noted treatment: PENTA 11 planned treatment interruption arm or continuous ART arm. The sample in question was CD45RO+ CD8+ T cells from PBMCs, pooled from several time points, obtained from a donor given antiretroviral therapy, either interrupted or continuous. Stated subset: memory CD8+ CD45RO+ CD45RA- T cells. These receptors all stem from a pool of human donors with HIV.

This clonotype was counted at least ten times. The V gene is TRBV28, the J gene TRBJ2-7; TRBD1 agrees at 9 bases. The CDR3 runs 17 residues. Trimming took 1 base from V and 3 from J; bases not matched to a gene: 10. Germline V lookup: CDR1 MDHEN, CDR2 SYDVKM. The CDR3 loop reads CASSLLPYGTGYYEQYF. The CDR3 nucleotides are TGTGCCAGCAGTTTATTACCCTACGGGACAGGGTACTACGAGCAGTACTTC. Combining the CDR3 with reference TRBV28 and TRBJ2-7 gives the whole variable domain DVKVTQSSRYLVKRTGEKVFLECVQDMDHENMFWYRQDPGLGLRLIYFSYDVKMKEKGDIPEGYSVSREKKERFSLILESASTNQTSMYLCASSLLPYGTGYYEQYFGPGTRLTVT.

This clonotype was counted at least ten times. CDR3 sequence reads: CASSRTSSSTGELFF. The CDR3 coding sequence is TGTGCCAGCAGCCGAACTAGCTCTAGCACCGGGGAGCTGTTTTTT. The chain has TRBV6-1 and TRBJ2-2; possible D gene TRBD2, 6 bases. Germline V gene sequence: CDR1 MNHNS, CDR2 SASEGT. Deletions cut 6 bases from V and 4 bases from J, with 15 bases between. The CDR3 has 15 amino acids.

J is TRBJ1-6 and V is TRBV6-1; weak D call: TRBD1 (6 bases). V dropped 2 bases and J dropped 9 bases, with 11 bases sitting between them. Germline-derived CDR1 and CDR2 are MNHNS and SASEGT. The CDR3 spans 14 residues. CDR3 coding DNA: TGTGCCAGCAGTGAACGGGGGGCAAGTTCACCCCTCCACTTT. Its protein product is CASSERGASSPLHF.

This clonotype was found many times. J is TRBJ1-1 and V is TRBV28; TRBD1 is a possible D gene (6 bases). Germline-derived CDR1 and CDR2 are MDHEN and SYDVKM. This CDR3 spans 14 amino acids. Trimming stripped 5 bases from V and 5 bases from J, with 15 bases between. The chain's CDR3 is CASSTLRGRTEAFF. The CDR3 DNA is TGTGCCAGCAGTACACTCAGGGGAAGGACTGAAGCTTTCTTT.

In its sample, this clonotype was seen many times. The rearrangement links TRBV5-6 to TRBJ1-5; 9 nucleotides agree with TRBD1. The CDR3 is made up of 14 amino acids. Germline CDR1 reads SGHDT; CDR2 reads YYEEEE. The V segment lost 2 bases and the J segment 5 bases; nucleotides outside the gene matches: 2. The CDR3 spells CASSFGQGHQPQHF. The CDR3 DNA follows: TGTGCCAGCAGCTTTGGACAGGGGCATCAGCCCCAGCATTTT. The whole variable domain, filled in from reference TRBV5-6 and TRBJ1-5, reads DAGVTQSPTHLIKTRGQQVTLRCSPKSGHDTVSWYQQALGQGPQFIFQYYEEEERQRGNFPDRFSGHQFPNYSSELNVNALLLGDSALYLCASSFGQGHQPQHFGDGTRLSIL.

This clonotype has a count of ten or more. The chain is built from TRBV4-1 and TRBJ1-6, with 10 positions matching TRBD1. The length of the CDR3 is 16 residues. After removal of 0 bases from V and 7 bases from J, the junction contained 3 bases not matched to a gene. Germline CDR1 reads MGHRA; CDR2 reads YSYEKL. For the CDR3, the DNA is TGCGCCAGCAGCCAAGATTCGGACAGGGGGAATTCACCCCTCCACTTT. It encodes CASSQDSDRGNSPLHF.

In this sample, this clonotype turned up many times. The J gene is TRBJ2-3, the V gene TRBV20-1, with 13 bases lining up with TRBD2. Germline-derived CDR1 and CDR2 are DFQATT and SNEGSKA (reference sequence). Unmatched junction bases numbered 4, after V lost 0 bases and J lost 1 base. The CDR3 loop spans 17 amino acids. For the CDR3, the DNA is TGCAGTGCTAGAGAAACTAGCGGGGGGGTCGGCACAGATACGCAGTATTTT. Translated, it gives CSARETSGGVGTDTQYF.

In its sample, this clonotype was seen many times. J is TRBJ2-2 and V is TRBV6-1, with no clear D. V dropped 4 bases and J dropped 3 bases, with 9 bases sitting between them. The germline CDR1 and CDR2 sequences are MNHNS and SASEGT. CDR3 length: 14 amino acids. The CDR3 spells CASSGGYDTGELFF. The CDR3 nucleotides are TGTGCCAGCAGTGGAGGCTACGACACCGGGGAGCTGTTTTTT.

This clonotype has a count of ten or more. The chain couples TRBV28 to TRBJ1-4; D possibly corresponds to TRBD1 (5 bases). Per the germline V gene, CDR1 is MDHEN and CDR2 is SYDVKM. V lost 5 bases, J lost 4 bases, and 14 bases lay in between. There are 15 residues in the CDR3. The CDR3 sequence: CASSGETGLNEKLFF. Here the CDR3 DNA reads TGTGCCAGCAGTGGTGAGACGGGGCTTAATGAAAAACTGTTTTTT. The whole variable domain, remainder taken from reference TRBV28 and TRBJ1-4, is DVKVTQSSRYLVKRTGEKVFLECVQDMDHENMFWYRQDPGLGLRLIYFSYDVKMKEKGDIPEGYSVSREKKERFSLILESASTNQTSMYLCASSGETGLNEKLFFGSGTQLSVL.

This clonotype was picked up many times. CDR3 nucleotide sequence: TGTGCCAGCAGTTTTCGCGGCACTGAAGCTTTCTTT. This encodes CASSFRGTEAFF. The V call is TRBV27, the J call TRBJ1-1, with no clear D. CDR3 size: 12 residues. Germline CDR1 reads MNHEY; CDR2 reads SMNVEV (reference sequence). V was trimmed by 3 bases and J by 4 bases, leaving 6 bases between them.

The sample holds many counts of this clonotype. V usage is TRBV11-2 and J usage is TRBJ2-1; 13 nucleotides align to TRBD2. Trimming took 5 bases from V and 6 from J; bases not matched to a gene: 7. The CDR3 consists of 16 residues. Per germline, CDR1 SGHAT and CDR2 FQNNGV. The DNA for the CDR3 is TGTGCCAGCAGCCTTGCCGGGACTAGCGGGATCAATGAGCAGTTCTTC. Protein: CASSLAGTSGINEQFF.

There are many counts of this clonotype. The chain carries TRBV2 and TRBJ1-4; D is uncertain. Germline V gene data show CDR1 as SNHLY and CDR2 as FYNNEI. This CDR3 spans 10 amino acids. V was cut by 11 bases and J by 8 bases, with 9 bases left in between. CDR3 sequence reads: CAAADEKLFF. The CDR3 nucleotides are TGTGCCGCCGCGGACGAAAAACTGTTTTTT.

In this sample, this clonotype is medium-sized. The rearrangement uses TRBV3-1 and TRBJ2-1; D is perhaps TRBD1 or TRBD2 (5 bases each). The germline CDR1 and CDR2 sequences are LGHDT and YNNKEL (reference sequence). The CDR3 consists of 17 residues. V shed 0 bases and J shed 4 bases, with 16 bases lying between them. DNA of the CDR3: TGTGCCAGCAGCCAAGAGTACCCCGGGGCCTCATACAATGAGCAGTTCTTC. Residues: CASSQEYPGASYNEQFF.

This clonotype has a count of ten or more. V usage is TRBV5-1 and J usage is TRBJ2-1; TRBD1 might be the D (6 bases). The germline CDR1 and CDR2 sequences are SGHRS and YFSETQ. The CDR3 consists of 13 residues. Trimming removed 0 bases from V and 9 bases from J, with 10 bases in between. The CDR3 protein is CASSLAGQPEQFF. The CDR3, as DNA: TGCGCCAGCAGCTTGGCGGGACAACCTGAGCAGTTCTTC.

This clonotype was counted many times. The chain joins TRBV12-3 or TRBV12-4 to TRBJ1-5; D remains unclear. The CDR3 extends over 15 amino acids. With 3 bases removed from V and 6 bases from J, the gap between germline ends came to 15 bases. The CDR3 sequence: CASSLILGFGQPQHF. DNA for the CDR3: TGTGCCAGCAGTTTGATTCTGGGGTTCGGTCAGCCCCAGCATTTT.

The chain combines TRBV6-1 with TRBJ2-7; no reliable D call. The CDR3 length is 13 residues. The V end was cut by 1 base, the J end by 3 bases, with 7 bases between. The germline gives CDR1 MNHNS, CDR2 SASEGT. The chain's CDR3 is CASSEEIRYEQYF. For the CDR3, the DNA is TGTGCCAGCAGTGAAGAAATCCGCTACGAGCAGTACTTC.

This clonotype was detected ten times or more. The chain carries TRBV7-2 and TRBJ2-1; 7 bases are a match to TRBD2. The CDR3 has 14 amino acids. Germline CDR1 and CDR2: SGHTA and FQGNSA. V was clipped by 6 bases and J by 5 bases; unmatched bases: 7. The CDR3 spells CASSTSRGDNEQFF. The CDR3 DNA reads as TGTGCCAGCAGTACCTCTCGGGGGGACAATGAGCAGTTCTTC.

Many counts were recorded for this clonotype. V is TRBV14 and J is TRBJ2-5; weak D call: TRBD1 (6 bases). This CDR3 spans 19 amino acids. V lost 2 bases to trimming and J lost 2 bases, with 24 bases between them. The germline gives CDR1 SGHDN, CDR2 FVKESK. CDR3 DNA: TGTGCCAGCAGCCAAATCCTATCTGGAAACAGGGCCCTGCAAGAGACCCAGTACTTC. This encodes CASSQILSGNRALQETQYF.

This clonotype was counted at least ten times. The V gene is TRBV7-9, the J gene TRBJ2-1; D not resolved. Trimming left V 5 bases short and J 8 bases short, with 13 bases between. The CDR3 has 13 residues. Germline V gives CDR1 SEHNR, CDR2 FQNEAQ (reference sequence). The CDR3 DNA sequence: TGTGCCAGCAGCCCCGAAGGAACGGATGAGCAGTTCTTC. Translated, it gives CASSPEGTDEQFF.

This clonotype was counted ten times or more. This sequence joins TRBV18 and TRBJ2-1, with D possibly being TRBD2 (6 bases). V lost 2 bases to trimming and J lost 1 base, with 6 bases between them. CDR3 length: 14 amino acids. CDR1 is KGHSH, CDR2 LQKENI, per germline. Here the CDR3 reads CASSPGGSYNEQFF. In DNA, the CDR3 is TGTGCCAGCTCACCAGGGGGGTCCTACAATGAGCAGTTCTTC. Full variable domain (missing parts from reference TRBV18 and TRBJ2-1): NAGVMQNPRHLVRRRGQEARLRCSPMKGHSHVYWYRQLPEEGLKFMVYLQKENIIDESGMPKERFSAEFPKEGPSILRIQQVVRGDSAAYFCASSPGGSYNEQFFGPGTRLTVL.

In this sample, this clonotype turned up many times. The chain joins TRBV27 to TRBJ1-6, with D possibly TRBD1 on 5 matching bases. Trimming took 5 bases from V and 11 from J, leaving 13 bases between them. The CDR3 has 13 amino acids. Looked up from germline, CDR1 is MNHEY and CDR2 is SMNVEV (reference sequence). The CDR3 sequence: CASSPGEGTPLHF. The CDR3 bases are TGTGCCAGCAGTCCTGGGGAGGGGACACCCCTCCACTTT.

This clonotype has a count of ten or more. The chain joins TRBV20-1 to TRBJ1-5, with 7 bases identical to TRBD1. The germline V gene encodes CDR1 DFQATT and CDR2 SNEGSKA (reference sequence). The trim removed 3 bases at V and 4 bases at J, leaving 9 bases unmatched. There are 15 residues in the CDR3. CDR3 nucleotides: TGCAGTGCTAGCGAGACAGGGAGGGAGAATCAGCCCCAGCATTTT. Amino acids: CSASETGRENQPQHF.

This clonotype was recorded at least ten times. The chain joins TRBV6-1 to TRBJ1-2; TRBD1 is a possible D gene (5 bases). The germline gives CDR1 MNHNS, CDR2 SASEGT. With 7 bases removed from V and 5 bases from J, the gap between germline ends came to 17 bases. The CDR3 spans 14 residues. The CDR3 sequence is CASMTGPELYGYTF. Here the CDR3 DNA reads TGTGCCAGCATGACGGGGCCAGAATTATATGGCTACACCTTC.

This clonotype was found many times. J is TRBJ1-1 and V is TRBV29-1; D is possibly TRBD1 (6 bases). The CDR3 covers 15 residues. Trimming removed 4 bases from V and 5 bases from J, with 20 bases in between. Germline-derived CDR1 and CDR2 are SQVTM and ANQGSEA. The CDR3 DNA sequence: TGCAGCGTTGGAGGTGGGGGGGCAGTACTTACTGAAGCTTTCTTT. As protein: CSVGGGGAVLTEAFF.

In its sample, this clonotype was seen many times. V is TRBV23-1 and J is TRBJ2-2, with a weak D call TRBD1 (5 bases). TRBV23-1 is an open reading frame, and its role is uncertain. V was shortened by 4 bases and J by 5 bases, with 17 bases between the two germline ends. CDR3 size: 16 residues. The CDR3 nucleotides are TGCGCCAGCAGTCTATCGGCGACAGTATATACCGGGGAGCTGTTTTTT. As protein: CASSLSATVYTGELFF.

Only a few counts were recorded for this clonotype. The chain links TRBV20-1 to TRBJ2-1; 12 bases match TRBD1. The V gene's germline CDR1 is DFQATT and CDR2 SNEGSKA (reference sequence). J was trimmed by 9 bases and V by 1 base; bases with no gene match: 4. This CDR3 spans 14 amino acids. The CDR3 DNA is TGCAGTGCTAGAGGGGGACAGGGGGCCCCTGAGCAGTTCTTC. Its protein is CSARGGQGAPEQFF.